The 28 T cell receptor beta chains listed next were all sequenced from one sample in a study of blood T cells in healthy people across ages. A J-beta primer mix and a sample-barcoded 5' primer were used in a second PCR of roughly 6 to 12 cycles. MiXCR, applied by TCRdb to the 5' RACE reads, yields one record per CDR3 protein. In the table there are 850,000 to 1,000,000 distinct CDR3 sequences, 45% to 50% of which are singletons. Material for sequencing was blood. The source is a young man in good health.

The V and J genes are TRBV6-5 and TRBJ1-2, with D uncertain. Per germline, CDR1 MNHEY and CDR2 SVGAGI. The CDR3 has 12 residues. V gave up 5 bases and J gave up 5 bases, with 9 bases separating them. CDR3 amino acids: CASSEAEYGYTF. For the CDR3, the DNA is TGTGCCAGCAGTGAGGCGGAGTATGGCTACACCTTC.

This chain connects TRBV20-1 to TRBJ2-1; D is unclear. The CDR3 has 12 residues. Germline lookup yields CDR1 DFQATT and CDR2 SNEGSKA (reference sequence). The V and J ends lost 6 bases and 5 bases respectively, with 11 bases between them. The CDR3 loop is CSAFPNHNEQFF. CDR3 DNA: TGCAGTGCCTTCCCTAATCACAATGAGCAGTTCTTC.

This clonotype was counted between two and nine times. The rearrangement uses TRBV20-1 and TRBJ2-1; 12 bases are shared with TRBD2. There are 14 residues in the CDR3. The V gene's germline CDR1 is DFQATT and CDR2 SNEGSKA (reference sequence). V lost 5 bases to trimming and J lost 4 bases; unmatched junction nucleotides: 3. The CDR3 DNA reads as TGCAGTGCTGGCACTAGCGGGGGGTACAATGAGCAGTTCTTC. Translated: CSAGTSGGYNEQFF.

This clonotype was recorded once. The chain links TRBV29-1 to TRBJ2-7; TRBD2 matches at 7 bases. The CDR3 extends over 16 amino acids. In germline, CDR1 is SQVTM, CDR2 ANQGSEA. Germline trimming cut 4 bases from V and 7 bases from J; bases unmatched to any gene: 19. Here the CDR3 DNA reads TGCAGCGTTGGCGGGGGTAGGACAACTGGACGCAATGAGCAGTACTTC. It codes for CSVGGGRTTGRNEQYF.

This clonotype was picked up a small number of times. This sequence joins TRBV2 and TRBJ2-7; 7 bases are shared with TRBD1. The germline V gene encodes CDR1 SNHLY and CDR2 FYNNEI. With 6 bases clipped from V and 2 bases from J, the junction kept 7 bases outside the gene matches. The CDR3 extends over 14 amino acids. CDR3 coding DNA: TGTGCCAGCAGCCAGCGGACAGGAACCTACGAGCAGTACTTC. It encodes CASSQRTGTYEQYF.

V is TRBV7-8 and J is TRBJ2-5; D is unresolved. The end of the DNA aligns better with TRBJ2-7, so the J call may be wrong. From germline, CDR1 is SGHVS and CDR2 FQNEAQ. There are 12 residues in the CDR3. CDR3 bases: TGTGCCAGCAGCCAAAAGCCGTACGAGCAGTACTTC. It encodes CASSQKPYEQYF.

This clonotype was seen a handful of times. The J gene is TRBJ2-5, the V gene TRBV29-1; D might be TRBD2 (6 bases). The V gene lost 5 bases and the J gene lost 7 bases, with 17 bases spanning the gap. The CDR3 length is 13 residues. The V gene's germline CDR1 is SQVTM and CDR2 ANQGSEA. In DNA form, the CDR3 reads TGCAGCGTTAGCGGGTCGGTTGAAGGGACCCAGTACTTC. Translated: CSVSGSVEGTQYF.

V is TRBV6-2 or TRBV6-3 and J is TRBJ1-3; D remains unclear. The CDR3 spans 14 residues. Germline V gives CDR1 MNHEY, CDR2 SVGEGT. V was cut by 4 bases and J by 3 bases, with 10 bases left in between. CDR3 amino acids: CASSSGIGGNTIYF. The CDR3 coding sequence is TGTGCCAGCAGTTCCGGGATCGGTGGAAACACCATATATTTT.

Ten or more counts support this clonotype. A junction end diverges from the germline sequence, so it may reflect a read error. The V and J genes are TRBV4-1 and TRBJ2-1; a weak D match, TRBD1 (6 bases). Germline V gene lookup returns CDR1 MGHRA and CDR2 YSYEKL. This CDR3 is built from 10 residues. CDR3 protein: CASRGNEQFF. For the CDR3, the DNA is TGTGCCAGCAGGGGCAATGAGCAGTTCTTC.

This clonotype was seen just once. The chain is built from TRBV6-5 and TRBJ2-5; 7 bases agree with TRBD1. Germline V CDR1 and CDR2: MNHEY, SVGAGI. There are 15 residues in the CDR3. V was pared by 0 bases and J by 1 base, with 2 bases of the junction left unmatched. The CDR3 sequence is CASSYSRDSQETQYF. Written as DNA, the CDR3 is TGTGCCAGCAGTTACTCCCGGGACAGCCAAGAGACCCAGTACTTC.

The V gene is TRBV7-2, the J gene TRBJ2-7; D gene unclear. V lost 0 bases to trimming and J lost 1 base, with 10 bases between them. Germline CDR1 SGHTA, CDR2 FQGNSA. This CDR3 comprises 15 residues. CDR3 DNA: TGTGCCAGCAGCTTAGCTGGGCCATCTTCCTACGAGCAGTACTTC. This encodes CASSLAGPSSYEQYF.

The V call is TRBV24-1, the J call TRBJ2-7; D may correspond to TRBD1 or TRBD2 (6 bases each). Looked up from germline, CDR1 is KGHDR and CDR2 is SFDVKD. CDR3 size: 13 residues. Deletions cut 7 bases from V and 5 bases from J, with 14 bases between. The CDR3 region is CATSEQGLHEQYF. The CDR3 DNA reads TGTGCCACCAGCGAACAGGGACTCCACGAGCAGTACTTC.

The gene calls are TRBV9 and TRBJ2-7; D unresolved. Between the trimmed V and J ends, which lost 0 bases and 7 bases, there was a span of 23 bases. The CDR3 contains 17 residues. From germline, CDR1 is SGDLS and CDR2 YYNGEE. CDR3: CASSVGSVVSSYNEQYF. The DNA of the CDR3 is TGTGCCAGCAGCGTAGGATCCGTGGTGAGCTCCTACAATGAGCAGTACTTC.

The rearrangement links TRBV7-9 to TRBJ1-1; possible D gene TRBD1, 5 bases. Germline V CDR1 and CDR2: SEHNR, FQNEAQ (reference sequence). The CDR3 spans 15 residues. The V end lost 0 bases, the J end lost 4 bases, and 12 bases lay between the germline ends. The CDR3: CASSLATTGGTEAFF. CDR3 DNA: TGTGCCAGCAGCTTAGCGACCACCGGGGGCACTGAAGCTTTCTTT.

V usage is TRBV5-1 and J usage is TRBJ1-1; the match to TRBD1 covers 7 bases. Trimming at V came to 7 bases and at J to 4 bases, leaving 10 bases not matched to a gene. The CDR3 consists of 14 residues. The germline V gene encodes CDR1 SGHRS and CDR2 YFSETQ. The DNA for the CDR3 is TGCGCCAGCGGCCGACAGGGTCCGAGCACTGAAGCTTTCTTT. Its protein product is CASGRQGPSTEAFF.

This clonotype has a handful of counts. The CDR3 region is CASSSSIAGGSYNEQFF. CDR3 nucleotide sequence: TGTGCCAGCAGTTCCTCGATAGCGGGGGGGTCCTACAATGAGCAGTTCTTC. The chain combines TRBV6-2 or TRBV6-3 with TRBJ2-1; 11 bases align to TRBD2. The CDR3 runs to 17 residues. Germline V lookup: CDR1 MNHEY, CDR2 SVGEGT. V dropped 4 bases and J dropped 1; count of bases not matched to a gene: 6.

The genes are TRBV20-1 and TRBJ2-3; no reliable D call. The V end lost 0 bases, the J end lost 0 bases, and 10 bases lay between the germline ends. In germline, CDR1 is DFQATT, CDR2 SNEGSKA (reference sequence). The CDR3 runs 15 residues. Written as DNA, the CDR3 is TGCAGTGCTAGAGATCCAAGACATAGCACAGATACGCAGTATTTT. Translating gives CSARDPRHSTDTQYF.

The chain is built from TRBV5-1 and TRBJ2-3, with 13 bases aligning to TRBD2. J gave up 0 bases and V 4 bases, and 5 bases lay outside the gene matches. The CDR3 length is 17 residues. Germline CDR1 is SGHRS and CDR2 is YFSETQ. CDR3 sequence (DNA): TGCGCCAGCAGCCTGGGACTAGCGGGGACTAGCACAGATACGCAGTATTTT. This sequence encodes CASSLGLAGTSTDTQYF.

About this clonotype itself: A much bigger clone sits one base away, suggesting this may be a read error. V and J are TRBV29-1 and TRBJ2-7, with D hard to call. The J call is in doubt because the DNA end fits TRBJ2-5 better. This CDR3 region has 10 residues. Germline CDR1 is SQVTM and CDR2 is ANQGSEA. The CDR3 reads CNVQEETQYF. The DNA for the CDR3 is TGCAACGTCCAAGAAGAGACCCAGTACTTC.

V is TRBV27 and J is TRBJ1-2, with TRBD1 as a possible D gene (6 bases). Germline CDR1 MNHEY, CDR2 SMNVEV (reference sequence). Trimming removed 3 bases at V and 6 bases at J, with 11 bases between. This CDR3 region has 13 residues. The CDR3 protein is CASSFRQAHGYTF. The CDR3 coding sequence is TGTGCCAGCAGTTTTCGACAGGCGCATGGCTACACCTTC.

This clonotype was picked up many times. The V call is TRBV7-2, the J call TRBJ2-5; no clear D gene. The CDR3 contains 12 residues. Germline CDR1 SGHTA, CDR2 FQGNSA. V was pared by 2 bases and J by 4 bases, with 5 bases between. The CDR3 loop reads CASSLPRETQYF. DNA of the CDR3: TGTGCCAGCAGCTTACCCCGAGAGACCCAGTACTTC.

This rearrangement joins TRBV20-1 to TRBJ1-2; TRBD1 matches 7 bases. The V gene's germline CDR1 is DFQATT and CDR2 SNEGSKA (reference sequence). CDR3 length equals 11 residues. Trimming cost V 5 bases and J 4 bases; bases outside gene matches: 1. CDR3 nucleotides: TGCAGTGCTTCAGGGGGCTATGGCTACACCTTC. Translating gives CSASGGYGYTF.

The chain links TRBV27 to TRBJ2-5; D remains unclear. V was pared by 5 bases and J by 11 bases, with 21 bases between. This CDR3 spans 14 amino acids. CDR1 is MNHEY and CDR2 is SMNVEV in the germline V gene (reference sequence). The CDR3 sequence: CASSKQIRRDEQYF. In nucleotides, the CDR3 is TGTGCCAGCAGTAAACAGATAAGAAGGGATGAGCAGTACTTC.

This clonotype has only a few counts. CDR3 DNA: TGCAGTGCTAGTACGCCTCCTCAAGAGACCCAGTACTTC. This codes for CSASTPPQETQYF. The chain uses TRBV20-1 and TRBJ2-5; D gene ambiguous. The length of the CDR3 is 13 residues. V shed 3 bases and J shed 2 bases, with 10 bases lying between them. Per germline, CDR1 DFQATT and CDR2 SNEGSKA (reference sequence).

The chain recombines TRBV7-9 with TRBJ2-3; weak D call: TRBD1 (6 bases). From germline, CDR1 is SEHNR and CDR2 FQNEAQ (reference sequence). With 4 bases removed from V and 3 bases from J, the gap between germline ends came to 14 bases. This CDR3 is built from 15 residues. The CDR3 DNA follows: TGTGCCAGCAGCTCCAGCAGGGGTCCGACAGATACGCAGTATTTT. Translating it yields CASSSSRGPTDTQYF.

V gene TRBV3-1 combines with J gene TRBJ1-2; D call uncertain. Germline CDR1 is LGHDT and CDR2 is YNNKEL (reference sequence). The germline V and J ends were trimmed by 0 bases and 5 bases, with 10 bases remaining between them. This CDR3 has 14 amino acids. The CDR3 protein is CASSQDVGQYGYTF. DNA of the CDR3: TGTGCCAGCAGCCAAGATGTCGGGCAGTATGGCTACACCTTC.

This clonotype was found once. V is TRBV2 and J is TRBJ2-3, with 8 bases fitting TRBD1. V shed 4 bases and J 2 bases; nucleotides not matched to a gene: 5. The CDR3 runs 15 residues. Germline CDR1 SNHLY, CDR2 FYNNEI. CDR3 bases: TGTGCCAGCAGTGGGCGGGACAGGTTCACAGATACGCAGTATTTT. Protein: CASSGRDRFTDTQYF.

The J gene is TRBJ2-3, the V gene TRBV6-5; a weak D match, TRBD2 (6 bases). V lost 6 bases to trimming and J lost 3 bases, with 19 bases between them. Germline assignment: CDR1 MNHEY and CDR2 SVGAGI. The CDR3 length is 16 residues. CDR3 in amino acids: CASSPQSARGTDTQYF. In DNA form, the CDR3 reads TGTGCCAGCAGCCCTCAATCCGCGCGGGGAACAGATACGCAGTATTTT.